These T cell receptor beta chains were read from a single sample in a study of shared clonotypes between healthy human individuals. Libraries were prepared by immunoSEQ multiplex PCR; TCRdb keeps only in-frame clonotypes and omits some of them. The sample shows approximately 2.3 million clones, approximately 93% of them seen only once. Sequencing was performed on naive CD4+ T cells from PBMCs. The receptors stem from a man aged 18 to 29 in good health. Some clones in this sample may be carry-over from other donors' samples. Each CDR3 is given with its conserved first and last residue. D genes are given only for firm matches. Size is omitted from some rows. Given values are once, few, many or a class for expanded clones.

j_call | clone_size | cdr3_length | d_call | v_call | cdr3_nt | cdr3_aa
TRBJ1-1 | - | 14 | - | TRBV7-9 | TGTGCCAGCAGCTTAGGGTATGAGGGCACTGAAGCTTTCTTT | CASSLGYEGTEAFF
TRBJ1-5 | - | 14 | - | TRBV28 | TGTGCCAGCAGTTTAACTGGGGGCAATCAGCCCCAGCATTTT | CASSLTGGNQPQHF
TRBJ2-1 | - | 16 | TRBD2 | TRBV19 | TGTGCCAGTAGTCGGCTAGCGGGTGGGGCGGTCAATGAGCAGTTCTTC | CASSRLAGGAVNEQFF
TRBJ1-3 | - | 15 | - | TRBV2 | TGTGCCAGCAGTGGGGGTTTCAACTCTGGAAACACCATATATTTT | CASSGGFNSGNTIYF
TRBJ1-1 | - | 12 | - | TRBV2 | TGTGCCAGCAGTGAAGAGGGGTGGGGAGCTTTCTTT | CASSEEGWGAFF
TRBJ2-7 | - | 12 | - | TRBV7-6 | TGTGCCAGCAGCGGCGATACCTACGAGCAGTACTTC | CASSGDTYEQYF
TRBJ2-3 | - | 12 | - | TRBV5-4 | TGTGCCAGCAGCCTTCAAACAGATACGCAGTATTTT | CASSLQTDTQYF
TRBJ2-5 | - | 18 | - | TRBV2 | TGTGCCAGCAGTGAACGGGGGCTGGGGCCGGACAGGCTGGAGACCCAGTACTTC | CASSERGLGPDRLETQYF
TRBJ2-6 | - | 14 | - | TRBV27 | TGTGCCAGCAGAGGGGGTTCTGGGGCCAACGTCCTGACTTTC | CASRGGSGANVLTF
TRBJ2-1 | - | 16 | - | TRBV9 | TGTGCCAGCAGCGTAGGAGTTAACCCGACCTACAATGAGCAGTTCTTC | CASSVGVNPTYNEQFF
TRBJ1-1 | few | 13 | TRBD1 | TRBV9 | TGTGCCAGCAGCGGGACAGGGGGCACTGAAGCTTTCTTT | CASSGTGGTEAFF
TRBJ2-5 | - | 16 | TRBD2 | TRBV5-1 | TGCGCCAGCAGCTTACTAGCGGGAGGGCCCCAAGAGACCCAGTACTTC | CASSLLAGGPQETQYF
TRBJ2-1 | - | 13 | - | TRBV7-2 | TGTGCCAGCAGCCGCCGCGGAGGGGACGAGCAGTTCTTC | CASSRRGGDEQFF
TRBJ2-7 | - | 14 | - | TRBV10-2 | TGCGCCAGCAGTGAGGCGGGCAGATCGCACGAGCAGTACTTC | CASSEAGRSHEQYF
TRBJ1-4 | few | 15 | - | TRBV30 | TGTGCCTGGAGCCGCCGGGGACACCCCAATGAAAAACTGTTTTTT | CAWSRRGHPNEKLFF
TRBJ2-7 | - | 14 | TRBD1 | TRBV2 | TGTGCCACTACCCGGGACAGGGAACTTTACGAGCAGTACTTC | CATTRDRELYEQYF
TRBJ2-5 | - | 16 | - | TRBV7-9 | TGTGCCAGCAGCTTTAATGTACAAGACGGACAAGAGACCCAGTACTTC | CASSFNVQDGQETQYF
TRBJ1-2 | - | 14 | - | TRBV10-3 | TGTGCCATCAGTGAGTCCCGGACGGCGAATGGCTACACCTTC | CAISESRTANGYTF
TRBJ2-1 | - | 16 | TRBD2 | TRBV11-3 | TGTGCCAGCAGCCCCCGGGGAAGCGGGAACGACAATGAGCAGTTCTTC | CASSPRGSGNDNEQFF
TRBJ1-1 | - | 12 | - | TRBV11-2 | TGTGCCAGCAGCTATTCGGGAGACGAAGCTTTCTTT | CASSYSGDEAFF
TRBJ1-1 | - | 14 | - | TRBV28 | TGTGCCAGCCAGGACCGTACGATGAACACTGAAGCTTTCTTT | CASQDRTMNTEAFF
TRBJ1-2 | - | 14 | - | TRBV18 | TGTGCCAGCTCTCCCAGTCGGGAAAGCTATGGCTACACCTTC | CASSPSRESYGYTF